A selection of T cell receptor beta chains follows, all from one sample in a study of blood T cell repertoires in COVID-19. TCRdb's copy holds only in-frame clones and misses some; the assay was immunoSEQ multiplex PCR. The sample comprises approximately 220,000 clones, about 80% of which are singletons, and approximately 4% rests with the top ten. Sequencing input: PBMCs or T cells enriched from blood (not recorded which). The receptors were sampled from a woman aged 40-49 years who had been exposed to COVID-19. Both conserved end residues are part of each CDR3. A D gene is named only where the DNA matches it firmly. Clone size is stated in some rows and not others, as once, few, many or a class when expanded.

CDR3aa: CASSLDLAGYNEQFF; CDR3nt: TGTGCCAGCAGCTTAGACCTAGCGGGGTACAATGAGCAGTTCTTC; j_gene: TRBJ2-1; d_gene: TRBD2; v_gene: TRBV7-2; abundance: .
CDR3aa: CASSQARGGAQETQYF; CDR3nt: TGTGCCAGCAGCCAAGCCCGGGGGGGGGCCCAAGAGACCCAGTACTTC; j_gene: TRBJ2-5; d_gene: TRBD2; v_gene: TRBV4-2; abundance: many
CDR3aa: CASSFGVLGAFF; CDR3nt: TGTGCCAGCAGTTTTGGCGTCCTCGGGGCTTTCTTT; j_gene: TRBJ1-1; d_gene: .; v_gene: TRBV28; abundance: .
CDR3aa: CASSPDSSNQPQHF; CDR3nt: TGTGCCAGCAGCCCCGACAGTAGCAATCAGCCCCAGCATTTT; j_gene: TRBJ1-5; d_gene: .; v_gene: TRBV4-2; abundance: .
CDR3aa: CASSTRTGGDQPQHF; CDR3nt: TGTGCCAGCAGTACGAGGACAGGGGGCGATCAGCCCCAGCATTTT; j_gene: TRBJ1-5; d_gene: TRBD1; v_gene: TRBV6-5; abundance: once
CDR3aa: CASSPPRGDSPNTEAFF; CDR3nt: TGTGCCAGTAGTCCCCCCAGAGGGGACTCCCCGAACACTGAAGCTTTCTTT; j_gene: TRBJ1-1; d_gene: .; v_gene: TRBV19; abundance: .
CDR3aa: CASSLFLSGGYEQYF; CDR3nt: TGTGCCAGCAGTTTATTCCTTAGCGGGGGGTACGAGCAGTACTTC; j_gene: TRBJ2-7; d_gene: TRBD2; v_gene: TRBV28; abundance: .
CDR3aa: CATSRDGQIRGYTF; CDR3nt: TGTGCCACCAGCAGAGATGGACAGATTCGCGGCTACACCTTC; j_gene: TRBJ1-2; d_gene: .; v_gene: TRBV15; abundance: .
CDR3aa: CASSLISYNSPLHF; CDR3nt: TGTGCCAGTAGTCTTATCTCCTATAATTCACCCCTCCACTTT; j_gene: TRBJ1-6; d_gene: .; v_gene: TRBV19; abundance: once
CDR3aa: CASTLGTWGASTDTQYF; CDR3nt: TGTGCCAGCACCTTAGGAACGTGGGGCGCTAGCACAGATACGCAGTATTTT; j_gene: TRBJ2-3; d_gene: .; v_gene: TRBV7-6; abundance: .
CDR3aa: CASSQARNTEAFF; CDR3nt: TGCGCCAGCAGCCAAGCCAGGAACACTGAAGCTTTCTTT; j_gene: TRBJ1-1; d_gene: .; v_gene: TRBV4-1; abundance: .
CDR3aa: CASSLRSDYGYTF; CDR3nt: TGTGCCAGCTCACTAAGATCAGACTATGGCTACACCTTC; j_gene: TRBJ1-2; d_gene: .; v_gene: TRBV18; abundance: .
CDR3aa: CASSLPDSKDRGKIYGYTF; CDR3nt: TGTGCCAGCAGCTTACCCGATTCAAAGGACAGGGGGAAGATCTATGGCTACACCTTC; j_gene: TRBJ1-2; d_gene: TRBD1; v_gene: TRBV7-3; abundance: .
CDR3aa: CASSSQGANFLNYGYTF; CDR3nt: TGTGCCAGCAGTTCTCAGGGGGCTAACTTCCTTAACTATGGCTACACCTTC; j_gene: TRBJ1-2; d_gene: TRBD1; v_gene: TRBV28; abundance: .
CDR3aa: CASSYPKRGGGDNEQFF; CDR3nt: TGTGCCAGCAGTTACCCGAAGCGGGGGGGAGGAGACAATGAGCAGTTCTTC; j_gene: TRBJ2-1; d_gene: TRBD2; v_gene: TRBV6-2/TRBV6-3; abundance: .
CDR3aa: CASTTTFRSYNEQFF; CDR3nt: TGTGCCAGCACCACTACCTTCCGGTCCTACAATGAGCAGTTCTTC; j_gene: TRBJ2-1; d_gene: .; v_gene: TRBV5-7; abundance: .
CDR3aa: CASSYATGGRNEQFF; CDR3nt: TGCGCCAGCAGCTACGCGACAGGGGGTCGCAATGAGCAGTTCTTC; j_gene: TRBJ2-1; d_gene: TRBD1; v_gene: TRBV5-1; abundance: .
CDR3aa: CASSLNTGAGDEQYF; CDR3nt: TGTGCCAGCAGCTTAAACACCGGGGCGGGGGATGAGCAGTACTTC; j_gene: TRBJ2-7; d_gene: TRBD2; v_gene: TRBV11-3; abundance: .
CDR3aa: CASSQGEETQYF; CDR3nt: TGTGCCAGTAGTCAGGGGGAAGAGACCCAGTACTTC; j_gene: TRBJ2-5; d_gene: TRBD1; v_gene: TRBV19; abundance: once
CDR3aa: CASSPTQGLTEAFF; CDR3nt: TGTGCCAGCAGCCCCACCCAGGGACTCACTGAAGCTTTCTTT; j_gene: TRBJ1-1; d_gene: .; v_gene: TRBV7-9; abundance: .
CDR3aa: CASSQKRVGGTDTQYF; CDR3nt: TGTGCCAGCAGCCAAAAGAGGGTCGGTGGCACAGATACGCAGTATTTT; j_gene: TRBJ2-3; d_gene: .; v_gene: TRBV3-1/TRBV3-2; abundance: .
CDR3aa: CASSQRRATIYSYEQYF; CDR3nt: TGTGCCAGCAGCCAAAGGAGGGCGACTATATACAGCTACGAGCAGTACTTC; j_gene: TRBJ2-7; d_gene: .; v_gene: TRBV14; abundance: .
CDR3aa: CASSNPADRSYEQYF; CDR3nt: TGTGCCAGTAGTAACCCCGCCGACAGGTCCTACGAGCAGTACTTC; j_gene: TRBJ2-7; d_gene: .; v_gene: TRBV19; abundance: .
CDR3aa: CASSPQSTGLTGNTIYF; CDR3nt: TGTGCCAGCTCACCACAGTCGACAGGTCTCACTGGAAACACCATATATTTT; j_gene: TRBJ1-3; d_gene: .; v_gene: TRBV18; abundance: .
CDR3aa: CASSLTPGGGYGYTF; CDR3nt: TGTGCCAGCAGCTTAACACCGGGTGGGGGGTATGGCTACACCTTC; j_gene: TRBJ1-2; d_gene: .; v_gene: TRBV7-2; abundance: .
CDR3aa: CASSFERGETQYF; CDR3nt: TGTGCCAGCAGCTTCGAAAGGGGAGAGACCCAGTACTTC; j_gene: TRBJ2-5; d_gene: .; v_gene: TRBV7-2; abundance: .
CDR3aa: CASSSGQGFSYNEQFF; CDR3nt: TGCGCCAGCAGCTCGGGACAGGGGTTCTCCTACAATGAGCAGTTCTTC; j_gene: TRBJ2-1; d_gene: TRBD1; v_gene: TRBV5-1; abundance: .
CDR3aa: CASQDNRAISYNEQFF; CDR3nt: TGTGCCAGCCAAGATAACAGGGCCATCTCCTACAATGAGCAGTTCTTC; j_gene: TRBJ2-1; d_gene: .; v_gene: TRBV25-1; abundance: .